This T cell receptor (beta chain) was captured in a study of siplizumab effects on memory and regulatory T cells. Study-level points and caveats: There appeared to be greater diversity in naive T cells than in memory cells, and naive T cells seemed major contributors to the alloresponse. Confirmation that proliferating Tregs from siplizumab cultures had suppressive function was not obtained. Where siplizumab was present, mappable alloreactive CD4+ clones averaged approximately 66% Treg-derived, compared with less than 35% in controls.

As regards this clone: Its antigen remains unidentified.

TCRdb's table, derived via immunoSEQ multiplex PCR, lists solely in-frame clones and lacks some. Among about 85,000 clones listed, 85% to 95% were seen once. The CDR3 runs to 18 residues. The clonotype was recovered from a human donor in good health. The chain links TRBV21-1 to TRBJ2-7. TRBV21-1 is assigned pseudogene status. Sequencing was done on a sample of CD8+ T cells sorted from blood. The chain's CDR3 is CASSKAFFEQAVRGEQYF. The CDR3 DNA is TGTGCCAGCAGCAAAGCGTTTTTCGAACAGGCCGTTCGGGGCGAGCAGTACTTC.